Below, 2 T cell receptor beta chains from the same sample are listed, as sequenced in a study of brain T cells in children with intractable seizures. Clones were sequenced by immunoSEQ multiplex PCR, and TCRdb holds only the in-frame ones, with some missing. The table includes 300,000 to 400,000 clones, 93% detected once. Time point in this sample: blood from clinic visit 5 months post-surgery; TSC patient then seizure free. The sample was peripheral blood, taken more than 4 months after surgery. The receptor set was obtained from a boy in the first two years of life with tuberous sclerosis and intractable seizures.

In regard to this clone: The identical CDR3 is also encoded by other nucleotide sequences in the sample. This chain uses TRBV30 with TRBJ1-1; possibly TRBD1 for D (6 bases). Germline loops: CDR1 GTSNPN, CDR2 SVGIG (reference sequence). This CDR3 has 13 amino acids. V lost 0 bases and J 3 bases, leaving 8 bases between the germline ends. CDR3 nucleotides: TGTGCCTGGAGTGTAGGGGGGGACACTGAAGCTTTCTTT. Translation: CAWSVGGDTEAFF.

CDR3 in amino acids: CASSYDLMNEQFF. The CDR3 region has the DNA TGTGCCAGCAGCTACGACCTCATGAATGAGCAGTTCTTC. V and J are TRBV7-3 and TRBJ2-1; D ambiguous. V lost 4 bases, J lost 7 bases, and 11 bases lay in between. CDR1 is SGHTA, CDR2 FQGTGA, per germline. This CDR3 has 13 residues.